This T cell receptor beta chain came from a study of Ad26.COV2.S vaccination and SARS-CoV-2 variants. On the study more broadly: In the study, Ad26.COV2.S was injected intramuscularly once, or twice 56 days apart. The study, taken as a whole, reports: Post-vaccination breadth of spike-specific CD8+ and CD4+ T cell responses was reportedly substantial.

Measured with immunoSEQ multiplex PCR; TCRdb has only the in-frame clones, and not every one. The table records 450,000 to 550,000 clones, about nine tenths of them present only once. Specified treatment: approximately 18 received Ad26.COV2.S at low or high dose, single or two shots; about 5 received placebo; per-sample allocation not given. Samples were taken on day 63 after the first vaccine or placebo injection. An Ad26 vector that expressed Wuhan-strain SARS-CoV-2 spike constituted the vaccine. The CDR3 is 11 amino acids. Looked up from germline, CDR1 is GTSNPN and CDR2 is SVGIG (reference sequence). Trimming pared 7 bases from V and 6 bases from J, leaving 12 bases between. A word on this clone: The antigen is unknown.

Specimen: peripheral blood, collected in a trial of Ad26.COV2.S vaccine versus placebo. The TCR sequence derives from a person between 18 and 60 years old who received the Ad26.COV2.S COVID-19 vaccine or a placebo. The chain uses TRBV30 and TRBJ1-1; no reliable D call. The CDR3 sequence is CASMGTPEAFF. CDR3 sequence (DNA): TGTGCCTCGATGGGTACTCCTGAAGCTTTCTTT.